Listed below are T cell receptor beta chains from one sample, sequenced in a study of T cell changes during pregnancy in multiple sclerosis. The table came from immunoSEQ multiplex PCR; TCRdb's copy has only in-frame clones and leaves some out. The sample lists around 36,000 clones, more than 80% occurring once. Source: CD4+ T cells from peripheral blood mononuclear cells, taken in the third trimester of pregnancy. These receptors were obtained from a female donor with multiple sclerosis, enrolled in a pregnancy study. The CDR3 runs from the conserved cysteine through the conserved F or W. Fields, in order: V gene, J gene, D gene, clone size, CDR3 protein, CDR3 DNA. A D gene is named only where the DNA matches it firmly. Clone sizes are given selectively: once, few, many, or a class where the clone is expanded.

v_gene: TRBV27
j_gene: TRBJ2-7
d_gene: NA
abundance: NA
CDR3aa: CASSLRRVRTYEQYF
CDR3nt: TGTGCCAGCAGTCTCCGGCGGGTCCGCACCTACGAGCAGTACTTC

v_gene: TRBV30
j_gene: TRBJ1-3
d_gene: NA
abundance: NA
CDR3aa: CAWVLASGNTIYF
CDR3nt: TGTGCCTGGGTTCTAGCGTCTGGAAACACCATATATTTT

v_gene: TRBV27
j_gene: TRBJ2-1
d_gene: NA
abundance: NA
CDR3aa: CASRLGGGSLHNEQFF
CDR3nt: TGTGCCAGCAGATTGGGCGGGGGCTCCCTTCACAATGAGCAGTTCTTC

v_gene: TRBV7-2
j_gene: TRBJ2-7
d_gene: NA
abundance: NA
CDR3aa: CASSLVTESSYEQYF
CDR3nt: TGTGCCAGCAGCTTAGTTACGGAGAGCTCCTACGAGCAGTACTTC

v_gene: TRBV6-5
j_gene: TRBJ2-1
d_gene: NA
abundance: NA
CDR3aa: CASGGGSSSYNEQFF
CDR3nt: TGTGCCAGCGGAGGTGGGAGTAGCTCCTACAATGAGCAGTTCTTC

v_gene: TRBV6-6
j_gene: TRBJ1-1
d_gene: NA
abundance: once
CDR3aa: CATGRGATEAFF
CDR3nt: TGTGCCACCGGGCGGGGGGCCACTGAAGCTTTCTTT

v_gene: TRBV5-6
j_gene: TRBJ2-6
d_gene: TRBD1
abundance: NA
CDR3aa: CASSLLGQNTGANVLTF
CDR3nt: TGTGCCAGCAGCTTGCTGGGACAGAATACTGGGGCCAACGTCCTGACTTTC

v_gene: TRBV7-2
j_gene: TRBJ1-2
d_gene: NA
abundance: NA
CDR3aa: CASSVSSTDTNYGYTF
CDR3nt: TGTGCCAGCAGCGTTTCATCGACAGATACTAACTATGGCTACACCTTC

v_gene: TRBV4-1
j_gene: TRBJ2-1
d_gene: NA
abundance: NA
CDR3aa: CASSFLGLSNEQFF
CDR3nt: TGCGCCAGCAGCTTCTTAGGACTAAGCAATGAGCAGTTCTTC

v_gene: TRBV2
j_gene: TRBJ1-1
d_gene: NA
abundance: NA
CDR3aa: CASSVGDNTEAFF
CDR3nt: TGTGCCAGCAGTGTCGGAGACAACACTGAAGCTTTCTTT

v_gene: TRBV25-1
j_gene: TRBJ2-3
d_gene: TRBD2
abundance: NA
CDR3aa: CASSDTRERGTDTQYF
CDR3nt: TGTGCCAGCAGTGATACGCGGGAGAGAGGCACAGATACGCAGTATTTT

v_gene: TRBV9
j_gene: TRBJ2-6
d_gene: NA
abundance: NA
CDR3aa: CASSPRQGGANVLTF
CDR3nt: TGTGCCAGCAGCCCCCGTCAGGGTGGGGCCAACGTCCTGACTTTC

v_gene: TRBV27
j_gene: TRBJ1-1
d_gene: TRBD1
abundance: NA
CDR3aa: CASRRGTGALSGTEAFF
CDR3nt: TGTGCCAGCAGGAGAGGGACAGGAGCTCTTTCAGGCACTGAAGCTTTCTTT

v_gene: TRBV28
j_gene: TRBJ2-7
d_gene: TRBD2
abundance: NA
CDR3aa: CASRSSGGSYEQYF
CDR3nt: TGTGCCAGCAGATCTAGCGGGGGGTCCTACGAGCAGTACTTC

v_gene: TRBV18
j_gene: TRBJ2-7
d_gene: TRBD1
abundance: NA
CDR3aa: CASAGTGAGEQYF
CDR3nt: TGTGCCAGCGCCGGGACAGGGGCCGGCGAGCAGTACTTC

v_gene: TRBV19
j_gene: TRBJ2-3
d_gene: NA
abundance: once
CDR3aa: CASSNGRSDTQYF
CDR3nt: TGTGCCAGTAGTAACGGTCGGTCAGATACGCAGTATTTT

v_gene: TRBV6-1
j_gene: TRBJ2-7
d_gene: TRBD2
abundance: few
CDR3aa: CASNPQASGSNEQYF
CDR3nt: TGTGCCAGCAATCCCCAGGCTAGCGGGAGCAACGAGCAGTACTTC

v_gene: TRBV6-5
j_gene: TRBJ2-1
d_gene: NA
abundance: NA
CDR3aa: CASPREQYNEQFF
CDR3nt: TGTGCCAGCCCCCGGGAGCAGTACAATGAGCAGTTCTTC

v_gene: TRBV19
j_gene: TRBJ1-2
d_gene: NA
abundance: NA
CDR3aa: CASRWGEGYGYTF
CDR3nt: TGTGCCAGTAGGTGGGGAGAGGGCTATGGCTACACCTTC

v_gene: TRBV6-4
j_gene: TRBJ2-1
d_gene: TRBD2
abundance: NA
CDR3aa: CASSALAGGSYNEQFF
CDR3nt: TGTGCCAGCAGTGCACTAGCGGGAGGATCCTACAATGAGCAGTTCTTC

v_gene: TRBV6-1
j_gene: TRBJ2-6
d_gene: TRBD1
abundance: NA
CDR3aa: CASSTGDGANVLTF
CDR3nt: TGTGCCAGCAGTACAGGGGACGGGGCCAACGTCCTGACTTTC

v_gene: TRBV19
j_gene: TRBJ2-2
d_gene: NA
abundance: NA
CDR3aa: CASTALPGGAGERSTGELFF
CDR3nt: TGTGCCAGTACCGCTCTCCCAGGGGGCGCGGGAGAGCGGAGCACCGGGGAGCTGTTTTTT

v_gene: TRBV5-6
j_gene: TRBJ1-1
d_gene: NA
abundance: NA
CDR3aa: CASSPDRRHTEAFF
CDR3nt: TGTGCCAGCAGTCCCGACAGGCGGCACACTGAAGCTTTCTTT

v_gene: TRBV6-5
j_gene: TRBJ1-2
d_gene: TRBD1
abundance: NA
CDR3aa: CASSGRDSNYGYTF
CDR3nt: TGTGCCAGCAGTGGCCGGGACAGTAACTATGGCTACACCTTC

v_gene: TRBV19
j_gene: TRBJ2-7
d_gene: TRBD2
abundance: NA
CDR3aa: CASSGLAGPYEQYF
CDR3nt: TGTGCCAGTAGCGGACTAGCGGGACCCTACGAGCAGTACTTC

v_gene: TRBV2
j_gene: TRBJ1-1
d_gene: NA
abundance: NA
CDR3aa: CASSLQGWSTEAFF
CDR3nt: TGTGCCAGCTCCCTACAGGGTTGGAGCACTGAAGCTTTCTTT

v_gene: TRBV10-3
j_gene: TRBJ1-5
d_gene: TRBD1
abundance: NA
CDR3aa: CAISAGQGNQPQHF
CDR3nt: TGTGCCATCAGTGCAGGACAGGGAAATCAGCCCCAGCATTTT

v_gene: TRBV19
j_gene: TRBJ1-4
d_gene: NA
abundance: NA
CDR3aa: CATQGTQYEKLFF
CDR3nt: TGTGCCACCCAAGGGACACAATATGAAAAACTGTTTTTT

v_gene: TRBV14
j_gene: TRBJ1-1
d_gene: NA
abundance: NA
CDR3aa: CASSQARFGFHTEAFF
CDR3nt: TGTGCCAGCAGCCAAGCCCGTTTCGGGTTCCACACTGAAGCTTTCTTT

v_gene: TRBV15
j_gene: TRBJ2-1
d_gene: TRBD1
abundance: NA
CDR3aa: CATWTGGSYNEQFF
CDR3nt: TGTGCCACCTGGACAGGGGGCTCCTACAATGAGCAGTTCTTC

v_gene: TRBV5-1
j_gene: TRBJ2-1
d_gene: TRBD1
abundance: few
CDR3aa: CASSWDGQGSNNEQFF
CDR3nt: TGCGCCAGCAGCTGGGACGGACAGGGCTCGAACAATGAGCAGTTCTTC

v_gene: TRBV10-3
j_gene: TRBJ2-1
d_gene: NA
abundance: NA
CDR3aa: CAISESEGVAFF
CDR3nt: TGTGCCATCAGTGAGTCCGAGGGTGTTGCTTTCTTC

v_gene: TRBV14
j_gene: TRBJ1-2
d_gene: TRBD1
abundance: NA
CDR3aa: CASSQEIWTGNYGYTF
CDR3nt: TGTGCCAGCAGCCAAGAAATTTGGACAGGGAACTATGGCTACACCTTC

v_gene: TRBV29-1
j_gene: TRBJ2-5
d_gene: NA
abundance: once
CDR3aa: CSAPQETQYF
CDR3nt: TGCAGCGCTCCTCAAGAGACCCAGTACTTC

v_gene: TRBV20-1
j_gene: TRBJ1-1
d_gene: NA
abundance: NA
CDR3aa: CSATPVLF
CDR3nt: TGCAGTGCTACCCCGGTCCTCTTT

v_gene: TRBV18
j_gene: TRBJ1-5
d_gene: TRBD1
abundance: NA
CDR3aa: CASSPGQVGNQPQHF
CDR3nt: TGTGCCAGCTCACCGGGACAGGTCGGAAATCAGCCCCAGCATTTT

v_gene: TRBV5-1
j_gene: TRBJ1-2
d_gene: NA
abundance: NA
CDR3aa: CASSGPEGLRNGYTF
CDR3nt: TGCGCCAGCAGCGGGCCGGAGGGTCTCAGGAATGGCTACACCTTC

v_gene: TRBV28
j_gene: TRBJ2-7
d_gene: TRBD1
abundance: NA
CDR3aa: CASEGQRYEQYF
CDR3nt: TGTGCCAGTGAGGGACAGCGCTACGAGCAGTACTTC

v_gene: TRBV5-4
j_gene: TRBJ2-7
d_gene: NA
abundance: NA
CDR3aa: CASSQTGSHEQYF
CDR3nt: TGTGCCAGCAGCCAAACGGGGTCCCACGAGCAGTACTTC

v_gene: TRBV7-9
j_gene: TRBJ2-5
d_gene: NA
abundance: NA
CDR3aa: CASSPRHPGTQYF
CDR3nt: TGTGCCAGCAGCCCACGCCATCCGGGGACCCAGTACTTC

v_gene: TRBV7-2
j_gene: TRBJ2-1
d_gene: NA
abundance: NA
CDR3aa: CASSFQGLGYNEQFF
CDR3nt: TGTGCCAGCAGCTTTCAGGGGCTAGGGTACAATGAGCAGTTCTTC

v_gene: TRBV5-8
j_gene: TRBJ2-5
d_gene: TRBD2
abundance: NA
CDR3aa: CASRTSGRTETQYF
CDR3nt: TGTGCCAGCAGGACTAGCGGGAGAACAGAGACCCAGTACTTC